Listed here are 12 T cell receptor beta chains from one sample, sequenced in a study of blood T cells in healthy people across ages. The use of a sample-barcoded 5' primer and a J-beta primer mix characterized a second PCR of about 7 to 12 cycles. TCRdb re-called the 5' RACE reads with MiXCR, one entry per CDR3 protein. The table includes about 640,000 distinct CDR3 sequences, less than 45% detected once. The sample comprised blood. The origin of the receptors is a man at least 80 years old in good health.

The CDR3 here is CASSLSGAVVQGYEQYF. DNA of the CDR3: TGTGCCAGCAGCTTAAGTGGGGCGGTGGTACAAGGATACGAGCAGTACTTC. The chain has TRBV7-6 and TRBJ2-7; weak D call: TRBD1 (5 bases). CDR3 size: 17 residues. Germline assignment: CDR1 SGHVS and CDR2 FNYEAQ. The V end was cut by 2 bases, the J end by 4 bases, with 21 bases between. Full variable domain (missing parts from reference TRBV7-6 and TRBJ2-7): GAGVSQSPRYKVTKRGQDVALRCDPISGHVSLYWYRQALGQGPEFLTYFNYEAQQDKSGLPNDRFSAERPEGSISTLTIQRTEQRDSAMYRCASSLSGAVVQGYEQYFGPGTRLTVT.

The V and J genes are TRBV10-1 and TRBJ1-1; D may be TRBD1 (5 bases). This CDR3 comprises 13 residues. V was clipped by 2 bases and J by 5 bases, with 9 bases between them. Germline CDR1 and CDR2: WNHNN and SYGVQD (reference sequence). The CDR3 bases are TGCGCCAGCAGTGAGGGGGGAAGGACTGAAGCTTTCTTT. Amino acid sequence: CASSEGGRTEAFF.

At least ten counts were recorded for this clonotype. The DNA of the CDR3 is TGTGCCAGCAGCTTAGCCTCCGTAGGCGAGCAGTACTTC. This gives the protein CASSLASVGEQYF. The chain has TRBV7-9 and TRBJ2-7; D unresolved. V shed 0 bases and J shed 6 bases, with 9 bases lying between them. Looked up from germline, CDR1 is SEHNR and CDR2 is FQNEAQ (reference sequence). This CDR3 contains 13 residues.

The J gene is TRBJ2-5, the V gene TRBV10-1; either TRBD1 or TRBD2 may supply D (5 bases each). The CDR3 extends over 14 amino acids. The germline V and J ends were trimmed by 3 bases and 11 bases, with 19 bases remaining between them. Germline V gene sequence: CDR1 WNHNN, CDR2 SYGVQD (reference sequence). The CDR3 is CASSDGAPYNEQYF. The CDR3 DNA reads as TGCGCCAGCAGTGACGGGGCTCCCTACAATGAGCAGTACTTC.

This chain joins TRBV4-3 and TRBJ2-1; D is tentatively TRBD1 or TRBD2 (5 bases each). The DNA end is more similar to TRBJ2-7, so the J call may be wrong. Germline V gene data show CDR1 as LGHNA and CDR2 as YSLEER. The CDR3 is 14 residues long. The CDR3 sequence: CASSRGAPGNEQYF. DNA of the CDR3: TGCGCCAGCAGCCGAGGGGCACCCGGCAATGAGCAGTACTTC.

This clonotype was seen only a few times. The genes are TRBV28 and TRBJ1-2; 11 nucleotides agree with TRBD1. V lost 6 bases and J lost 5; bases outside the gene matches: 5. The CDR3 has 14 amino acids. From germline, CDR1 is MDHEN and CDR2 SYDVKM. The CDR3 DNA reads TGTGCCAGCAGACCGGGGACAGGGGGGTATGGCTACACCTTC. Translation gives CASRPGTGGYGYTF.

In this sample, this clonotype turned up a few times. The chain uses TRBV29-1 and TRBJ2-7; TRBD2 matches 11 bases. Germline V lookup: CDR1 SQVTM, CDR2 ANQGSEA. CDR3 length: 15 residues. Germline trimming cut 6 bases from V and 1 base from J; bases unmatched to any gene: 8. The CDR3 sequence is CSVGEIAGGSYEQYF. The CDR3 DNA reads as TGCAGCGTGGGCGAGATAGCGGGAGGGTCCTACGAGCAGTACTTC.

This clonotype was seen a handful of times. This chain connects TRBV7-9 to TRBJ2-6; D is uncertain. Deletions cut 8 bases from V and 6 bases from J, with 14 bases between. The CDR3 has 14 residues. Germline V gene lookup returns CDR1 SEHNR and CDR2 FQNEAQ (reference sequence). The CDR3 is CASQSFSSANVLTF. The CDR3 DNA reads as TGTGCCAGCCAGTCCTTTTCCTCGGCCAACGTCCTGACTTTC.

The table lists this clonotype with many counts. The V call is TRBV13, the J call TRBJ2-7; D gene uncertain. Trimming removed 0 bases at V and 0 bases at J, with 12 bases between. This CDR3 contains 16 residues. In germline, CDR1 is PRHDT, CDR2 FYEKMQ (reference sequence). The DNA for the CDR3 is TGTGCCAGCAGCTTAGGCCCCTGGAAGAACTCCTACGAGCAGTACTTC. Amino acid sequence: CASSLGPWKNSYEQYF.

The CDR3 nucleotides read TGTGCCAGCAGGCAAACGTGGAACACTGAAGCTTTCTTT. Amino acids: CASRQTWNTEAFF. This rearrangement joins TRBV6-2 or TRBV6-3 to TRBJ1-1; D call uncertain. Trimming left V 6 bases short and J 1 base short, with 9 bases between. The CDR3 loop spans 13 amino acids. CDR1 and CDR2 (germline): MNHEY, SVGEGT.

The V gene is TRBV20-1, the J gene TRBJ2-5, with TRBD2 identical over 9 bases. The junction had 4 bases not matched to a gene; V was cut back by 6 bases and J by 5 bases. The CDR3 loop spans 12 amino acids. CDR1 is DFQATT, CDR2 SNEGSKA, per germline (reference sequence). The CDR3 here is CSARTSAETQYF. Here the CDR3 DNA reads TGCAGTGCCCGGACTAGCGCGGAGACCCAGTACTTC.

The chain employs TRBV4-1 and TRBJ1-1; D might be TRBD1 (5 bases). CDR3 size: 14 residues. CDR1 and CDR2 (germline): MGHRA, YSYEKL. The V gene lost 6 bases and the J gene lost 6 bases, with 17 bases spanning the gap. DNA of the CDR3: TGCGCCAGCAGAGACCAAAGGGGTCTATCTGAAGCTTTCTTT. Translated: CASRDQRGLSEAFF.